The clone carrying this TCR beta chain is a singleton in its sample. The record originates from a study of blood T cell repertoires in COVID-19. CDR1 is SEHNR and CDR2 is FQNEAQ in the germline V gene (reference sequence). The length of the CDR3 is 13 residues. Between the trimmed V and J ends, which lost 1 base and 10 bases, there was a span of 11 bases. Under the authors' procedure: Reference gene primer amplification gave estimated nucleated cell counts. Sequencing was performed with immunoSEQ multiplex PCR; in TCRdb, only in-frame clones are kept and a portion is missing. V, J and clone size are taken as reported in that table, and D and trimming were inferred from the DNA itself. In the table there are about 290,000 clones, under 90% of which are singletons. Participant-given clinical history determined each cohort assignment. Two negative PCRs, clearance, or symptom resolution characterized the recovered Cohort 3 donors.

The sample was PBMCs or T cells enriched from blood (not recorded which). This receptor was identified in a woman between 40 and 50 years old who had recovered from COVID-19. The rearrangement joins TRBV7-9 to TRBJ2-1; tentatively, D is TRBD2 (6 bases). The CDR3 loop is CASSLGGADEQFF. The CDR3 DNA sequence: TGTGCCAGCAGCTTAGGCGGGGCAGACGAGCAGTTCTTC.